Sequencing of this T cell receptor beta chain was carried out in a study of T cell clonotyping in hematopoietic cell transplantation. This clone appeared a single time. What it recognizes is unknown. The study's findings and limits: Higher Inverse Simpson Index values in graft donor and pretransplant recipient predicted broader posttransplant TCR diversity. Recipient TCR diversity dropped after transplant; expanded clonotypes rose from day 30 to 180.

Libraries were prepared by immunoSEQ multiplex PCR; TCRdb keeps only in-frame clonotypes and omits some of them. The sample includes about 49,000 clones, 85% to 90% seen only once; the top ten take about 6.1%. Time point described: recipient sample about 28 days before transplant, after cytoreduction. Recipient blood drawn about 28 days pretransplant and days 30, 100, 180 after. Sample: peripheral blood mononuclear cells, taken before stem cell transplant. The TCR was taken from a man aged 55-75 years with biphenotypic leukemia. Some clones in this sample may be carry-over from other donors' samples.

The DNA of the CDR3 is TGCGCCAGCAGCCTGGACACGGCGGAGACCCAGTACTTC. Its protein is CASSLDTAETQYF. This rearrangement joins TRBV5-1 to TRBJ2-5; D is possibly TRBD1 (5 bases). Trimming shortened V by 4 bases and J by 5 bases, and 12 bases separated the two germline ends. The CDR3 length is 13 residues. CDR1 and CDR2 (germline): SGHRS, YFSETQ.